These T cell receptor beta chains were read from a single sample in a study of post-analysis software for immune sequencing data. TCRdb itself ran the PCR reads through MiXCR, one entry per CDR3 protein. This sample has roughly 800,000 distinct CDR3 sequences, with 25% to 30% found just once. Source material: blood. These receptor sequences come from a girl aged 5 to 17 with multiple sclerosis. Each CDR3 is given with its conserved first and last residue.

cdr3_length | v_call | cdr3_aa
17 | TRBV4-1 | CASSQVGRALGTDTQYF
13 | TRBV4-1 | CASSHPFTDTQYF
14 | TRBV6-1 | CASSGSYGNQPQHF
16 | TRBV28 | CASSLGDGTGTDTQYF
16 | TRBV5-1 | CASSTRGTGVYTEAFF
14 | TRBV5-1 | CASSSVPVDTEAFF
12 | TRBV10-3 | CAISQIPDEQFF
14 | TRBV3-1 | CASSQEAGSGGYTF
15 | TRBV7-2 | CASYFSGSLKGEQYF
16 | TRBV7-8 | CASSPRMGLHYNEQFF
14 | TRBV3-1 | CASSSGLVDGELFF
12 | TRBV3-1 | CASIGRGVEQFF
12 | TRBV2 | CATLDGANVLTF
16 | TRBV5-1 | CASRLGLAGRTDTQYF
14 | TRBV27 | CASSPGRSSYEQYF
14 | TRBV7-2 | CASSLHRQGNEQFF
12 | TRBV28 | CASSWGLYEQYF
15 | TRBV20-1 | CSASFRGGDYNEQFF
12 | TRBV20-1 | CSARDPFRKLFF
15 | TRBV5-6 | CASSHDLEQGETQYF
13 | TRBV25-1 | CASRDRVPETQYF
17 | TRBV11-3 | CASSLGTSGPRPDTQYF
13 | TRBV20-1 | CSARWAGEEKLFF
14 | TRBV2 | CASSLRTTSYEQYF
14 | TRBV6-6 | CASKFGLSYNEQFF
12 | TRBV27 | CASSRTGREQYF
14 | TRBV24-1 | CATRTRTGPHEQYF
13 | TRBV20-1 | CSAGLGEMTEQFF
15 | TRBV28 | CASRPRAGLNGELFF
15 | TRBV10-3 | CAISEPSGLQETQYF
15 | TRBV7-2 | CASSARWGPGETQYF
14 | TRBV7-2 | CASTEGPSYNEQFF
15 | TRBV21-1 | CASSKEGQGHHEQFF
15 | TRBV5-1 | CASSLVSGGYQPQHF
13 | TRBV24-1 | CATSYVNTGERFF
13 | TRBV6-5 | CASHQGNNSPLHF
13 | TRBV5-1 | CASSLESTEFGYF
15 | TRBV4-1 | CASSHTLGGHNEQFF
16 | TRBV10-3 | CAISGSDRDRGGEAFF
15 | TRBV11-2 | CASSPSSRIADTQYF
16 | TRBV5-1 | CASSLEAQTSTDTQYF
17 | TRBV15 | CATSSGGFSGAKETQYF
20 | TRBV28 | CASRRVWGGKGPGPTDTQYF
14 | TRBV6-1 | CASSEQGRYSPLHF
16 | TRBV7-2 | CASSRQQGAPIPEAFF
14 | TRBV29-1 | CSVRWTGEPYDYTF
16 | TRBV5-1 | CASSLFGVTSTDTQYF
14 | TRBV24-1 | CATSGREGPYEQYF
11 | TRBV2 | CASSEVAEQFF
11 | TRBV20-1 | CSADHRGEQYF
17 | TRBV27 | CASRRLGLAGVTYEQYF
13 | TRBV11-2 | CASSLSPLTEAFF
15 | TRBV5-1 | CASSPRDRGDYGYTF
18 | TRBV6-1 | CASSEVSFYRAPYNEQFF
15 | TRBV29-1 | CSVDRGLVSYNEQFF
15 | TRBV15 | CATSSVSGEPGEQFF
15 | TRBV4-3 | CASSQDRASSYEQYF